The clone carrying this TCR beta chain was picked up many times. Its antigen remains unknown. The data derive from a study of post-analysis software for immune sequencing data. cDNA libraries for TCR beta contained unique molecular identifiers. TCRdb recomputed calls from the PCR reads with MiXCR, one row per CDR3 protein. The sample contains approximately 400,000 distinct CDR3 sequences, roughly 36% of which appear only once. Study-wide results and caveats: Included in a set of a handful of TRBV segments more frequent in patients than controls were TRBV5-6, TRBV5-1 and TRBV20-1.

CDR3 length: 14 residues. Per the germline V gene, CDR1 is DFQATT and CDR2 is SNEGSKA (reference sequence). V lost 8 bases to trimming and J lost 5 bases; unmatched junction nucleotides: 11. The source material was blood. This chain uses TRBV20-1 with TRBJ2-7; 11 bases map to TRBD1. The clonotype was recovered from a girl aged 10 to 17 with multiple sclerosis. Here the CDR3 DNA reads TGCAGTATCCAACCGGGACAGGGGGGCCACGAGCAGTACTTC. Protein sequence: CSIQPGQGGHEQYF.